The source of this T cell receptor (beta chain) is a study of cytomegalovirus exposure and HLA in healthy donors. Whole-study results and caveats: Reports indicated that the classifier achieved high specificity and sensitivity in diagnosing cytomegalovirus status. In vitro checks showed that a few CMV-associated chains really do target CMV antigens. In the roughly 120 validation repertoires, a later analysis found that first-cohort TCR clusters tended to co-occur.

A remark on this clone: The antigen is not known.

The validation cohort, a group of under 150 subjects, included the donors and was separate from the roughly 670-subject first cohort. This CDR3 contains 14 residues. The germline V gene encodes CDR1 SGHDT and CDR2 YYEEEE. Trimming cost V 4 bases and J 2 bases; bases outside gene matches: 6. The method was immunoSEQ multiplex PCR; TCRdb's version includes in-frame clones alone and lacks a portion of them. This table has roughly 200,000 clones, more than 75% appearing once. This chain uses TRBV5-6 with TRBJ2-7; 7 bases are shared with TRBD1. This receptor was taken from a man in his thirties or forties in good health and CMV-seropositive. Sample: PBMCs. Here the CDR3 reads CASSETGAAYEQYF. In DNA, the CDR3 is TGTGCCAGCAGCGAAACAGGGGCAGCCTACGAGCAGTACTTC. The full variable domain, in which reference TRBV5-6 and TRBJ2-7 provide the parts outside the CDR3, is DAGVTQSPTHLIKTRGQQVTLRCSPKSGHDTVSWYQQALGQGPQFIFQYYEEEERQRGNFPDRFSGHQFPNYSSELNVNALLLGDSALYLCASSETGAAYEQYFGPGTRLTVT.